This T cell receptor beta chain was recovered during a study of blood T cell repertoires in COVID-19. Study background: Samples of COVID-19 (acute and convalescent) were obtained from the United States, Italy and Spain. Sources were T cells, B-cell-depleted T cells, or PBMCs; the material itself was cDNA or gDNA.

This clone has only one observation. From germline, CDR1 is MNHNS and CDR2 SASEGT. The V end lost 2 bases, the J end lost 6 bases, and 14 bases lay between the germline ends. This CDR3 contains 15 residues. Original data processing: The assay estimated nucleated cells by amplifying reference gene primers. The assay was immunoSEQ multiplex PCR, and TCRdb's table has in-frame clones only and misses some. Clonal size and the V and J genes are those of that table, whereas D and trimming came from the DNA. The sample includes 70,000 or so clones, approximately 90% of them seen just once. The V and J genes are TRBV6-1 and TRBJ2-1, with a tentative D call TRBD2 (6 bases). The sequenced sample was peripheral blood. This clonotype originated in a woman aged 18 to 35 with acute or convalescent COVID-19. In DNA form, the CDR3 reads TGTGCCAGCAGTGAATGGAGGGCCCGACCCAATGAGCAGTTCTTC. Residues: CASSEWRARPNEQFF.